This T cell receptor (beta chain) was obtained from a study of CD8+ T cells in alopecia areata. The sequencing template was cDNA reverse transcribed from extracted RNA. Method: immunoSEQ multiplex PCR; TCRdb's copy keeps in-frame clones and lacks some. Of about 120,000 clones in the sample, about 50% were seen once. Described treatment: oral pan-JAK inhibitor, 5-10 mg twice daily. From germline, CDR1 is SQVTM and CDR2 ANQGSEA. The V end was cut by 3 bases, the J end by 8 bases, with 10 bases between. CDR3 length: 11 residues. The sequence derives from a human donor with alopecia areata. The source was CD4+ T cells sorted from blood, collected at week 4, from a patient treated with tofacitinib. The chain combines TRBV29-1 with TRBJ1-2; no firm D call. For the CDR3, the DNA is TGCAGCGTTGACCCTGGTAGGGGCTACACCTTC. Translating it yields CSVDPGRGYTF.